This record concerns one TCR beta chain sequence. In the original analysis: Amplification of reference gene primers provided the estimated nucleated cell counts. TCRdb keeps only in-frame clones here, not all; method: immunoSEQ multiplex PCR. V and J calls and clone size are copied from that table; D and trimming were computed from the DNA. The table has around 170,000 clones, around 84% seen once; the top ten hold roughly 8%. The data belong to a study of blood T cell repertoires in COVID-19. Across the study: Samples taken during acute and convalescent COVID-19 were collected in the United States, Italy and Spain.

Participants reported their clinical history, and cohort assignment relied on those reports. Recovered status in Cohort 3 required two negative PCRs, clearance, or symptom resolution. This TCR was sampled from a woman aged 50 to 60 who had recovered from COVID-19. The sequenced sample was PBMCs or T cells enriched from blood (not recorded which).

DNA for the CDR3: TGTGCCAGCAGTTACTCTAGGGCTAGCGGGGGTTACGAGCAGTACTTC. Translation gives CASSYSRASGGYEQYF. This chain joins TRBV6-5 and TRBJ2-7; the match to TRBD2 covers 10 bases. This CDR3 is 16 amino acids long. In germline, CDR1 is MNHEY, CDR2 SVGAGI. J lost 4 bases, V lost 0 bases, and 6 bases had no gene match.